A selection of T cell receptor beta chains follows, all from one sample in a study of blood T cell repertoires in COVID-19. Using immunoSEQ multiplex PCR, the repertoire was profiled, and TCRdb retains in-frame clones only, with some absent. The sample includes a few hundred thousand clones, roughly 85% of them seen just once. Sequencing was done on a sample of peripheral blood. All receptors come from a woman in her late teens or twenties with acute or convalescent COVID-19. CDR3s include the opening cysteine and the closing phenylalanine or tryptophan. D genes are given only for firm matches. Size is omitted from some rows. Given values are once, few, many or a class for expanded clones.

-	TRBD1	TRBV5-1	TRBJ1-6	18	CASSSPTGTGTHNSPLHF	TGCGCCAGCAGCTCACCTACCGGGACAGGAACGCATAATTCACCCCTCCACTTT
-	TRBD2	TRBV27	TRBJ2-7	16	CASSLISSSGAYEQYF	TGTGCCAGCAGTTTAATATCGTCTAGCGGGGCCTACGAGCAGTACTTC
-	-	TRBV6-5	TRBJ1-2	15	CASNRAGAPRYGYTF	TGTGCCAGCAATCGGGCGGGGGCGCCCCGCTATGGCTACACCTTC
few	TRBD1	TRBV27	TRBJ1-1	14	CASSFNGQGRRTFF	TGTGCCAGCAGTTTTAACGGACAGGGGAGAAGGACTTTCTTT
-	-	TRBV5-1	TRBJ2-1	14	CASSFQDTYNEQFF	TGCGCCAGCAGCTTCCAGGACACCTACAATGAGCAGTTCTTC
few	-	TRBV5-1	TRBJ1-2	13	CASSGPGNYGYTF	TGCGCCAGCAGCGGTCCCGGTAACTATGGCTACACCTTC
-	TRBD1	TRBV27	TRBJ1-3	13	CASSKTGGNTIYF	TGTGCCAGCAGTAAGACAGGGGGAAACACCATATATTTT
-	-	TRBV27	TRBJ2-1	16	CASSPLGLAGYNEQFF	TGTGCCAGCAGTCCCCTCGGGCTAGCAGGCTACAATGAGCAGTTCTTC
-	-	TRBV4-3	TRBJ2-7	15	CASSQGSGLRYEQYF	TGCGCCAGCAGCCAAGGGTCTGGCTTACGCTACGAGCAGTACTTC
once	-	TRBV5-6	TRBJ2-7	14	CASSLTISSYEQYF	TGTGCCAGCAGCTTAACAATATCCTCCTACGAGCAGTACTTC
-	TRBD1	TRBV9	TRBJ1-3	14	CASSGGTGGNTIYF	TGTGCCAGCAGCGGAGGGACAGGGGGAAACACCATATATTTT
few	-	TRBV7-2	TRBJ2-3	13	CATESHGADTQYF	TGTGCCACCGAGAGCCACGGAGCAGATACGCAGTATTTT
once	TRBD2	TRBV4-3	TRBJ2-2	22	CASSQVMYKREYLLTNTGELFF	TGCGCCAGCAGCCAAGTTATGTACAAGCGGGAGTACCTACTAACGAACACCGGGGAGCTGTTTTTT
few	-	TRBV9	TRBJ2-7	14	CASSVGTASYEQYF	TGTGCCAGCAGCGTAGGGACAGCCTCCTACGAGCAGTACTTC
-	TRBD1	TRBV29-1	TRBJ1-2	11	CSVGQDYGYTF	TGCAGCGTCGGACAGGACTATGGCTACACCTTC
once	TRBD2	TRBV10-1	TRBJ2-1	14	CASSDSGRGDEQFF	TGCGCCAGCAGTGACAGCGGGAGGGGCGATGAGCAGTTCTTC
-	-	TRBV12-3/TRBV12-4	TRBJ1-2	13	CASLSGNFGGYTF	TGTGCCAGCCTATCAGGGAACTTTGGGGGCTACACCTTC
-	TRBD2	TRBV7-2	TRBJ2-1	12	CASSLQTSGRFF	TGTGCCAGCAGCTTGCAGACTAGCGGGAGGTTCTTC
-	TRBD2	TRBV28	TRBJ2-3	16	CASSFRPAGRPDTQYF	TGTGCCAGCAGTTTCCGACCAGCGGGAAGGCCAGATACGCAGTATTTT
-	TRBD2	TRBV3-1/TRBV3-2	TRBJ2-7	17	CASSQRGLAGYSYEQYF	TGTGCCAGCAGCCAAAGGGGACTAGCGGGGTACTCCTACGAGCAGTACTTC
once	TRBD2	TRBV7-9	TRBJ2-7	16	CASSKISLAGGYEQYF	TGTGCCAGCAGCAAAATTTCACTAGCGGGAGGGTACGAGCAGTACTTC
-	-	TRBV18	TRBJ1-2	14	CASSSRFGDYGYTF	TGTGCCAGCTCATCCCGGTTCGGAGACTATGGCTACACCTTC
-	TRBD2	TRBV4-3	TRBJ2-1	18	CASSQDGSLAGVYNEQFF	TGCGCCAGCAGCCAAGATGGGTCACTAGCGGGAGTCTACAATGAGCAGTTCTTC
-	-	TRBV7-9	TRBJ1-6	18	CASSSAQQGPNRNSPLHF	TGTGCCAGCAGCTCCGCTCAACAGGGCCCGAACCGGAATTCACCCCTCCACTTT
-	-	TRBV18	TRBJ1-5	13	CASSGGGNQPQHF	TGTGCCAGCTCAGGGGGGGGCAATCAGCCCCAGCATTTT
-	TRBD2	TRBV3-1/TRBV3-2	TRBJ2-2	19	CASSQMGLAGEGNTGELFF	TGTGCCAGCAGCCAAATGGGACTAGCGGGAGAAGGGAACACCGGGGAGCTGTTTTTT
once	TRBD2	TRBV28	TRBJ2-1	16	CASTLGGTSGSYEQFF	TGTGCCAGCACTTTAGGCGGGACTAGCGGGAGTTATGAGCAGTTCTTC
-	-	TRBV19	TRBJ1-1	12	CASQEAATEAFF	TGTGCCAGCCAAGAGGCCGCCACTGAAGCTTTCTTT
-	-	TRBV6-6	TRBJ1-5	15	CASSYFGRGDQPQHF	TGTGCCAGCAGTTACTTTGGGAGGGGAGATCAGCCCCAGCATTTT
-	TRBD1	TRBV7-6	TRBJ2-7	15	CASSPTPGQTYEQYF	TGTGCCAGCAGCCCTACCCCGGGACAGACTTACGAGCAGTACTTC
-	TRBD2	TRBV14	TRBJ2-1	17	CASSQAPGLAPYNEQFF	TGTGCCAGCAGCCAAGCCCCGGGACTAGCGCCCTACAATGAGCAGTTCTTC
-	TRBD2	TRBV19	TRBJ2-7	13	CASSPTSGYEQYF	TGTGCCAGTAGTCCTACTAGCGGCTACGAGCAGTACTTC
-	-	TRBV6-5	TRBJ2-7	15	CASRPTVSSLYEQYF	TGTGCCAGCAGACCGACGGTTAGCAGCCTCTACGAGCAGTACTTC
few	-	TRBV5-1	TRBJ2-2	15	CASSLGGGVTGELFF	TGCGCCAGCAGCTTGGGTGGAGGGGTCACCGGGGAGCTGTTTTTT
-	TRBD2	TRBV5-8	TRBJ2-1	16	CASSLVTTSGFYEQFF	TGTGCCAGCAGCTTGGTCACAACTAGCGGGTTTTATGAGCAGTTCTTC
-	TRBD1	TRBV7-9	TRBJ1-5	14	CASSHEGGRQPQHF	TGTGCCAGCAGCCATGAAGGGGGCAGGCAGCCCCAGCATTTT
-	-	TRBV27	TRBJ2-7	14	CASSSTARTDEQYF	TGTGCCAGCAGTTCGACAGCGCGAACGGACGAGCAGTACTTC
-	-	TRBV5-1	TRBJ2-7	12	CASSATSYEQYF	TGCGCCAGCAGCGCCACTAGCTACGAGCAGTACTTC
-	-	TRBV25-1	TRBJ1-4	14	CASSESWAGGKLFF	TGTGCCAGCAGTGAATCCTGGGCAGGTGGAAAACTGTTTTTT
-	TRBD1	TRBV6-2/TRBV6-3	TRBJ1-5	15	CASSYSTGGGQPQHF	TGTGCCAGCAGTTATTCGACAGGGGGCGGTCAGCCCCAGCATTTT
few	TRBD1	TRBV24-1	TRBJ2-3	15	CATSEDRGRTDTQYF	TGTGCCACCAGTGAGGACAGGGGGCGGACAGATACGCAGTATTTT
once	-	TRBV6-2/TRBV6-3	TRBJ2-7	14	CASSIRDTGYEQYF	TGTGCCAGCAGTATCCGGGACACAGGCTACGAGCAGTACTTC
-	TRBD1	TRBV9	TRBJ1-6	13	CASSRTGDSPLHF	TGTGCCAGCAGCCGGACAGGGGATTCACCCCTCCACTTT
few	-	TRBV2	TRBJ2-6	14	CANKVGQRANVLTF	TGTGCAAACAAGGTGGGCCAGAGGGCCAACGTCCTGACTTTC
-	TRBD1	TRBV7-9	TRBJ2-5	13	CASSSRGRETQYF	TGTGCCAGCAGCTCAAGGGGGCGGGAGACCCAGTACTTC
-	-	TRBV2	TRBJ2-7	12	CASTGDSYEQYF	TGTGCCAGCACAGGGGACTCCTACGAGCAGTACTTC
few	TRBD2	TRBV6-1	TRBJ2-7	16	CASSAGLAGALYEQYF	TGTGCCAGCAGTGCTGGACTAGCGGGAGCCCTTTACGAGCAGTACTTC
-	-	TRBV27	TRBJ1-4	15	CASSLSEEFNEKLFF	TGTGCCAGCAGTTTATCCGAGGAGTTCAATGAAAAACTGTTTTTT
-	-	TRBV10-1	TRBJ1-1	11	CAVLLNTEAFF	TGCGCCGTCTTGTTGAACACTGAAGCTTTCTTT
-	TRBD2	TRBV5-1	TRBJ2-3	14	CASTGLASTDTQYF	TGCGCCAGCACTGGACTAGCATCCACAGATACGCAGTATTTT
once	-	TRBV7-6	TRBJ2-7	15	CASSRAPGSHYEQYF	TGTGCCAGCAGCCGAGCCCCCGGGTCCCACTACGAGCAGTACTTC
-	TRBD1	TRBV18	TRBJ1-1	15	CASSRTTGTDTEAFF	TGTGCCAGCTCACGTACGACAGGGACGGACACTGAAGCTTTCTTT
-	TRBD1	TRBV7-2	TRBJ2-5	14	CASSARQGAETQYF	TGTGCCAGCAGCGCCAGACAGGGGGCGGAGACCCAGTACTTC
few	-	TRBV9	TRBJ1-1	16	CASSVVSGFPNTEAFF	TGTGCCAGCAGCGTAGTTTCCGGGTTTCCGAACACTGAAGCTTTCTTT
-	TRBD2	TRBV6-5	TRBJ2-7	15	CASSKTTSGTYEQYF	TGTGCCAGCAGTAAAACGACTAGCGGGACCTACGAGCAGTACTTC